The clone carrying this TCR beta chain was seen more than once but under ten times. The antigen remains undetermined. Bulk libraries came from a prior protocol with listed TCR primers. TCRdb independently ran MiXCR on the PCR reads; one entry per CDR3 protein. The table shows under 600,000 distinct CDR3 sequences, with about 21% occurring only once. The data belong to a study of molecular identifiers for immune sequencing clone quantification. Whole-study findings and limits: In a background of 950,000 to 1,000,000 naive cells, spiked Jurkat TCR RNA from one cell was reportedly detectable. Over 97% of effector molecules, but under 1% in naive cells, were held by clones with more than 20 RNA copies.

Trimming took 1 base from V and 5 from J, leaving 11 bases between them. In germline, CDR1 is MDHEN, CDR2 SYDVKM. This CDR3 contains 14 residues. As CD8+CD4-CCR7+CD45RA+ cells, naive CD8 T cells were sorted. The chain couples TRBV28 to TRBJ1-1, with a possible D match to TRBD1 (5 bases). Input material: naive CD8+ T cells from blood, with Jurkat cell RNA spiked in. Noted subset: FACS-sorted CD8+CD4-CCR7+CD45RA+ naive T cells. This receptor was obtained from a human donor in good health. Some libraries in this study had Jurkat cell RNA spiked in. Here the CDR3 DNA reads TGTGCCAGCAGTTTATCGCAGGGAGGGACTGAAGCTTTCTTT. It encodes CASSLSQGGTEAFF.